These 20 T cell receptor beta chains share one sample of origin, sequenced in a study of blood T cell repertoires in COVID-19 (dated by TCRdb to the early 2020s). Libraries were prepared through the immunoSEQ multiplex PCR assay. Sourced from immuneACCESS, this table was stored by TCRdb with only in-frame sequences that have V and J called. A share of the clones is absent; for the studies checked, an unresolved V gene accounts for under half, and the remainder has no known explanation. The sample table records about 280,000 clones; approximately 91% of these occur just once. The ten largest clones capture approximately 8.8% of the sample. The sequenced material came from peripheral blood. The receptors were gathered from a man aged 18 to 35 with active or convalescent COVID-19.

The chain uses TRBV2 and TRBJ1-2; tentative D call: TRBD1 (6 bases). Trimming took off 1 base at V and 4 bases at J, with 7 bases between the two ends. Germline CDR1 SNHLY, CDR2 FYNNEI. The CDR3 contains 13 residues. The CDR3 reads CASSEGTVYGYTF. The CDR3 DNA follows: TGTGCCAGCAGTGAAGGGACAGTCTATGGCTACACCTTC.

This clone was detected only once. V is TRBV11-3 and J is TRBJ2-7, with D possibly TRBD2 on 7 matching bases. CDR1 and CDR2 from the germline V gene are SGHNT and YENEEA. Between the trimmed V and J ends, which lost 1 base and 0 bases, there was a span of 13 bases. The CDR3 covers 16 residues. Here the CDR3 DNA reads TGTGCCAGCAGCTTAGTAGGGGGGGCACCCTCCTACGAGCAGTACTTC. It is translated as CASSLVGGAPSYEQYF.

The chain combines TRBV6-1 with TRBJ2-3; 8 bases map to TRBD2. Germline values: CDR1 MNHNS, CDR2 SASEGT. The CDR3 consists of 18 residues. After removal of 2 bases from V and 1 base from J, the junction contained 11 bases not matched to a gene. The CDR3 reads CASSEPFMTSVGTDTQYF. The CDR3 nucleotides are TGTGCCAGCAGTGAACCCTTCATGACTAGCGTCGGCACAGATACGCAGTATTTT.

The chain joins TRBV9 to TRBJ1-2; TRBD1 might be the D (6 bases). V was cut by 4 bases and J by 5 bases, with 18 bases left in between. CDR1 is SGDLS and CDR2 is YYNGEE in the germline V gene. The CDR3 consists of 15 residues. The CDR3 DNA sequence: TGTGCCAGCAGCCCTTCGAGTTCAGGGGTGTATGGCTACACCTTC. This gives the protein CASSPSSSGVYGYTF.

The chain has TRBV7-9 and TRBJ2-3; D may be TRBD2 (6 bases). The V end was cut by 2 bases, the J end by 0 bases, with 12 bases between. This CDR3 has 16 amino acids. Germline CDR1 reads SEHNR; CDR2 reads FQNEAQ (reference sequence). The CDR3 DNA is TGTGCCAGCAGCTTATACTTAGCGGATAGCACAGATACGCAGTATTTT. It codes for CASSLYLADSTDTQYF.

The V call is TRBV19, the J call TRBJ1-6; D gene unclear. CDR3 length: 17 amino acids. V was trimmed by 2 bases and J by 0 bases, leaving 11 bases between them. Germline V gene data show CDR1 as LNHDA and CDR2 as SQIVND (reference sequence). This chain's CDR3 is CASSIRRPSSYNSPLHF. DNA of the CDR3: TGTGCCAGTAGTATAAGGCGGCCGAGCTCCTATAATTCACCCCTCCACTTT.

This clone came up once. The chain carries TRBV6-5 and TRBJ1-5; TRBD1 agrees at 8 bases. CDR3 length: 15 amino acids. From germline, CDR1 is MNHEY and CDR2 SVGAGI. The V segment lost 4 bases and the J segment 7 bases; nucleotides outside the gene matches: 9. This CDR3 reads CASSSDRGPEQPQHF. The DNA of the CDR3 is TGTGCCAGCAGTTCCGACAGGGGCCCCGAGCAGCCCCAGCATTTT.

This clone came up a few times. This chain links TRBV9 with TRBJ1-5, with a tentative D call TRBD1 (6 bases). CDR3 length equals 14 residues. Looked up from germline, CDR1 is SGDLS and CDR2 is YYNGEE. Trimming took 0 bases from V and 6 from J, leaving 10 bases between them. In nucleotides, the CDR3 is TGTGCCAGCAGCGTAGAGGGGGATGCTCAGCCCCAGCATTTT. Amino acid sequence: CASSVEGDAQPQHF.

This clone was seen more than once but under ten times. V is TRBV7-3 and J is TRBJ1-1; D unresolved. Per germline, CDR1 SGHTA and CDR2 FQGTGA. V dropped 6 bases and J dropped 1 base, with 12 bases sitting between them. The length of the CDR3 is 14 residues. The CDR3 spells CASRMTGANTEAFF. CDR3 DNA: TGTGCCAGCAGGATGACCGGAGCGAACACTGAAGCTTTCTTT.

This clone appeared a single time. The chain has TRBV19 and TRBJ1-1, with D possibly TRBD1 on 5 matching bases. Germline CDR1 LNHDA, CDR2 SQIVND (reference sequence). Trimming removed 5 bases at V and 4 bases at J, with 8 bases between. CDR3 length: 12 amino acids. CDR3 in amino acids: CASSHGGTEAFF. The CDR3 bases are TGTGCCAGTAGTCACGGGGGCACTGAAGCTTTCTTT.

The chain employs TRBV15 and TRBJ1-5; TRBD1 aligns across 9 bases. CDR3 size: 15 residues. Germline V gene lookup returns CDR1 LNHNV and CDR2 YYDKDF (reference sequence). With V trimmed by 5 bases and J by 4 bases, 6 bases remained unmatched. The CDR3 nucleotides are TGTGCCACCAGCTGGGGGACAGGGTCGAATCAGCCCCAGCATTTT. It encodes CATSWGTGSNQPQHF.

The chain employs TRBV7-3 and TRBJ2-1; 8 positions match TRBD2. Germline V lookup: CDR1 SGHTA, CDR2 FQGTGA. The J segment lost 8 bases and the V segment lost 6 bases, leaving 12 bases of the junction unmatched. This CDR3 comprises 15 residues. The DNA for the CDR3 is TGTGCCAGCAGTCCAGGACTAGCATTCGTATATGAGCAGTTCTTC. The encoded protein is CASSPGLAFVYEQFF.

This clone was counted a few times. CDR3 loop: CASSQDWTGIYGYTF. CDR3 sequence (DNA): TGCGCCAGCAGCCAAGATTGGACAGGGATTTATGGCTACACCTTC. The genes are TRBV4-3 and TRBJ1-2; TRBD1 matches 8 bases. Germline-derived CDR1 and CDR2 are LGHNA and YSLEER. V was clipped by 0 bases and J by 5 bases; unmatched bases: 5. The length of the CDR3 is 15 residues.

The chain couples TRBV15 to TRBJ2-1; TRBD1 matches at 7 bases. The V and J ends lost 3 bases and 8 bases, in that order; junction bases with no gene match: 7. Per germline, CDR1 LNHNV and CDR2 YYDKDF (reference sequence). CDR3 length equals 14 residues. In DNA, the CDR3 is TGTGCCACCAGCAGGCCCTCAGGGGGATATGAGCAGTTCTTC. It codes for CATSRPSGGYEQFF.

The rearrangement links TRBV4-1 to TRBJ2-7; D may be TRBD1 (6 bases). This CDR3 region has 11 residues. V was trimmed by 8 bases and J by 10 bases, leaving 15 bases between them. Germline CDR1 and CDR2: MGHRA and YSYEKL. CDR3 bases: TGCGCCAGCGGTCAGGGGTTGGGACAGTACTTC. As protein: CASGQGLGQYF.

As DNA, the CDR3 is TGTGCCAGCAGCCAAACGCGACAGGGGCGCTATGGCTACACCTTC. Protein product: CASSQTRQGRYGYTF. V is TRBV5-6 and J is TRBJ1-2, with 8 bases lining up with TRBD1. Per germline, CDR1 SGHDT and CDR2 YYEEEE. Trimming took 4 bases from V and 4 from J; bases not matched to a gene: 9. The CDR3 is 15 residues long.

This clone was counted between two and nine times. The chain has TRBV5-1 and TRBJ2-7; 9 bases match TRBD1. V gave up 1 base and J gave up 5 bases; unmatched junction bases: 7. Germline V lookup: CDR1 SGHRS, CDR2 YFSETQ. This CDR3 is built from 15 residues. The DNA for the CDR3 is TGCGCCAGCAGCTTGAACCCATGGACAGGGGACGAGCAGTACTTC. This encodes CASSLNPWTGDEQYF.

The chain combines TRBV7-2 with TRBJ2-7; 11 bases map to TRBD2. Trimming at V came to 7 bases and at J to 3 bases, leaving 2 bases not matched to a gene. The CDR3 covers 13 residues. Germline V gene data show CDR1 as SGHTA and CDR2 as FQGNSA. The CDR3: CASTLAGGYEQYF. DNA of the CDR3: TGTGCCAGCACGCTAGCGGGGGGCTACGAGCAGTACTTC. Supplemented by reference TRBV7-2 and TRBJ2-7, the full variable domain reads GAGVSQSPSNKVTEKGKDVELRCDPISGHTALYWYRQSLGQGLEFLIYFQGNSAPDKSGLPSDRFSAERTGGSVSTLTIQRTQQEDSAVYLCASTLAGGYEQYFGPGTRLTVT.

The J gene is TRBJ2-3, the V gene TRBV6-6; 13 nucleotides match TRBD2. There are 18 residues in the CDR3. J gave up 0 bases and V 5 bases, and 8 bases lay outside the gene matches. The germline CDR1 and CDR2 sequences are MNHNY and SVGAGI (reference sequence). The CDR3 DNA reads as TGTGCCAGCAGTCGAACGACTAGCGGGGGGACAAGCACAGATACGCAGTATTTT. It is translated as CASSRTTSGGTSTDTQYF.

This clone is a singleton in its sample. The chain joins TRBV27 to TRBJ2-2; TRBD1 is a possible D gene (8 bases). The CDR3 loop spans 15 amino acids. Germline V gene lookup returns CDR1 MNHEY and CDR2 SMNVEV (reference sequence). Trimming shortened V by 6 bases and J by 1 base, and 12 bases separated the two germline ends. The CDR3 nucleotides are TGTGCCAGCAGGCACAGGGGGGGGAACACCGGGGAGCTGTTTTTT. It translates to CASRHRGGNTGELFF.